Sequencing of this T cell receptor (beta chain) was carried out in a study of cytomegalovirus exposure and HLA in healthy donors. General study points: Follow-up analysis seemed to connect common viral pathogens with several of the most significant clusters identified. In a later analysis, a missense DCLRE1C variant was linked to TCR beta V- and J-gene trimming.

This clone was seen just once. Its cognate antigen is unknown. The PCR ran on 60 Vbeta and 13 Jbeta primers. TCRdb's table, derived via immunoSEQ multiplex PCR, lists solely in-frame clones and lacks some. The sample includes about 130,000 clones, 65% to 75% of them seen just once. Germline-derived CDR1 and CDR2 are LGHNA and YNFKEQ. CDR3 length: 15 residues. The V end lost 0 bases, the J end lost 5 bases, and 11 bases lay between the germline ends. The chain links TRBV4-2 to TRBJ1-3; D uncertain. This sequence originates from a man aged 35 to 55 in good health and CMV-seropositive. Source material: PBMCs. CDR3 nucleotides: TGTGCCAGCAGCCAAGATCCGGCAGCGAGAAACACCATATATTTT. This translates into CASSQDPAARNTIYF.